Each of the 9 T cell receptor beta chains below was sequenced from the same sample in a study of cytomegalovirus exposure and HLA in healthy donors. The PCR was carried out with 60 Vbeta primers and 13 Jbeta primers. The protocol was immunoSEQ multiplex PCR, while the TCRdb copy is restricted to in-frame clones and leaves out a portion. Found here are around 110,000 clones, 79% of them singletons; the top ten hold 3.5% to 4.5%. The specimen sequenced was PBMCs. These receptors were obtained from a man aged 25-45 years in good health and CMV-seropositive.

The V call is TRBV7-9, the J call TRBJ1-6; D possibly corresponds to TRBD1 (5 bases). The germline V gene has CDR1 SEHNR and CDR2 FQNEAQ (reference sequence). The CDR3 extends over 16 amino acids. The V and J ends lost 2 bases and 5 bases respectively, with 13 bases between them. The CDR3 nucleotides are TGTGCCAGCAGCTTAAGTTGGGGCCGCCATAATTCACCCCTCCACTTT. It is translated as CASSLSWGRHNSPLHF.

This rearrangement joins TRBV9 to TRBJ2-2; D not certain. The CDR3 runs to 17 residues. Germline V CDR1 and CDR2: SGDLS, YYNGEE. V was cut by 3 bases and J by 3 bases, with 18 bases left in between. The CDR3 sequence: CASSEPVSARYTGELFF. The CDR3 region has the DNA TGTGCCAGCAGCGAACCTGTCTCAGCTAGGTACACCGGGGAGCTGTTTTTT.

The gene calls are TRBV7-2 and TRBJ1-3; no firm D call. The CDR3 contains 13 residues. The germline V gene has CDR1 SGHTA and CDR2 FQGNSA. V lost 6 bases to trimming and J lost 0 bases, with 6 bases between them. The CDR3 coding sequence is TGTGCCAGCAGGCCTAGCTCTGGAAACACCATATATTTT. Its protein is CASRPSSGNTIYF.

This rearrangement joins TRBV5-1 to TRBJ1-1; the D gene is possibly TRBD1 (5 bases). CDR3 length: 13 amino acids. V lost 5 bases, J lost 1 base, and 9 bases lay in between. Per germline, CDR1 SGHRS and CDR2 YFSETQ. CDR3 region: CASRRQGNTEAFF. The CDR3 DNA sequence: TGCGCCAGCAGGCGTCAGGGGAACACTGAAGCTTTCTTT.

The V gene is TRBV2, the J gene TRBJ2-3; D not resolved. This CDR3 contains 12 residues. Looked up from germline, CDR1 is SNHLY and CDR2 is FYNNEI. V was clipped by 6 bases and J by 0 bases, with 4 bases between them. CDR3 amino acids: CASRRSTDTQYF. The CDR3 nucleotides read TGTGCCAGCAGGAGAAGCACAGATACGCAGTATTTT. Complete variable domain (other parts from reference TRBV2 and TRBJ2-3): EPEVTQTPSHQVTQMGQEVILRCVPISNHLYFYWYRQILGQKVEFLVSFYNNEISEKSEIFDDQFSVERPDGSNFTLKIRSTKLEDSAMYFCASRRSTDTQYFGPGTRLTVL.

This clone occurred once. The V and J genes are TRBV7-8 and TRBJ2-7; 7 bases are shared with TRBD2. Germline lookup yields CDR1 SGHVS and CDR2 FQNEAQ. V lost 5 bases, J lost 0 bases, and 4 bases stayed unmatched. The CDR3 runs 14 residues. The CDR3 coding sequence is TGTGCCAGCAGCCCCGGGACTAACTCCTACGAGCAGTACTTC. It encodes CASSPGTNSYEQYF.

The gene calls are TRBV7-9 and TRBJ2-5, with D unclear. Germline CDR1 and CDR2: SEHNR and FQNEAQ (reference sequence). V dropped 5 bases and J dropped 1 base, with 14 bases sitting between them. This CDR3 is 15 amino acids long. This CDR3 is CASSQGFSAQETQYF. CDR3 in DNA: TGTGCCAGCAGCCAAGGTTTCAGCGCCCAAGAGACCCAGTACTTC. Full variable domain (outside the CDR3, taken from reference TRBV7-9 and TRBJ2-5): DTGVSQNPRHKITKRGQNVTFRCDPISEHNRLYWYRQTLGQGPEFLTYFQNEAQLEKSRLLSDRFSAERPKGSFSTLEIQRTEQGDSAMYLCASSQGFSAQETQYFGPGTRLLVL.

The chain links TRBV2 to TRBJ1-2; 11 positions match TRBD1. Unmatched junction bases numbered 5, after V lost 6 bases and J lost 5 bases. CDR3 length: 14 residues. Germline lookup yields CDR1 SNHLY and CDR2 FYNNEI. CDR3 region: CASRPRDRGYGYTF. In DNA form, the CDR3 reads TGTGCCAGCAGGCCCCGGGACAGGGGGTATGGCTACACCTTC.

This clone occurred once. The V and J genes are TRBV5-1 and TRBJ2-7; a weak D match, TRBD1 (6 bases). CDR1 and CDR2 (germline): SGHRS, YFSETQ. V shed 4 bases and J shed 5 bases, with 16 bases lying between them. This CDR3 is built from 14 residues. The CDR3: CASSGGQSSDEQYF. The CDR3 DNA follows: TGCGCCAGCAGCGGTGGACAGTCCAGCGACGAGCAGTACTTC.